These 7 T cell receptor beta chains were sequenced from one sample in a study of blood T cell repertoires in COVID-19. The repertoire was sequenced with immunoSEQ multiplex PCR; TCRdb's copy has only in-frame clones and lacks some. The data hold over 30,000 clones, with over 70% observed a single time. Sequences were obtained from peripheral blood. These receptors all come from a man older than 75 with active or convalescent COVID-19.

The chain combines TRBV6-1 with TRBJ1-1, with D maybe TRBD1 (5 bases). The germline V gene encodes CDR1 MNHNS and CDR2 SASEGT. V lost 3 bases to trimming and J lost 5 bases, with 16 bases between them. The CDR3 has 15 residues. This CDR3 reads CASSDAMGRRTEAFF. CDR3 DNA: TGTGCCAGCAGTGACGCGATGGGGCGACGGACTGAAGCTTTCTTT.

CDR3 region: CASKRAGDLHEQYF. CDR3 bases: TGTGCCAGTAAGAGGGCAGGGGATCTCCACGAGCAGTACTTC. This sequence joins TRBV19 and TRBJ2-7; possible D gene TRBD1, 6 bases. Germline lookup yields CDR1 LNHDA and CDR2 SQIVND (reference sequence). CDR3 size: 14 residues. Trimming stripped 7 bases from V and 5 bases from J, with 18 bases between. The full variable domain, in which reference TRBV19 and TRBJ2-7 provide the parts outside the CDR3, is DGGITQSPKYLFRKEGQNVTLSCEQNLNHDAMYWYRQDPGQGLRLIYYSQIVNDFQKGDIAEGYSVSREKKESFPLTVTSAQKNPTAFYLCASKRAGDLHEQYFGPGTRLTVT.

The V and J genes are TRBV11-2 and TRBJ1-1, with TRBD1 matching over 9 bases. This CDR3 has 14 residues. The V and J ends lost 5 bases and 7 bases, in that order; junction bases with no gene match: 8. Germline lookup yields CDR1 SGHAT and CDR2 FQNNGV. The CDR3 region has the DNA TGTGCCAGCAGCCTCACGGGACAGGGAGGTGAAGCTTTCTTT. Translation: CASSLTGQGGEAFF. Drawing the rest from reference TRBV11-2 and TRBJ1-1, the complete variable domain is EAGVAQSPRYKIIEKRQSVAFWCNPISGHATLYWYQQILGQGPKLLIQFQNNGVVDDSQLPKDRFSAERLKGVDSTLKIQPAKLEDSAVYLCASSLTGQGGEAFFGQGTRLTVV.

This chain uses TRBV29-1 with TRBJ2-7, with 9 nucleotides matching TRBD1. J gave up 1 base and V 5 bases, and 6 bases lay outside the gene matches. The CDR3 consists of 14 residues. Germline-derived CDR1 and CDR2 are SQVTM and ANQGSEA. The chain's CDR3 is CSVPIGTGSYEQYF. Here the CDR3 DNA reads TGCAGCGTTCCCATCGGGACAGGGTCCTACGAGCAGTACTTC.

The rearrangement joins TRBV7-8 to TRBJ2-7; maybe TRBD2 (6 bases). The V and J ends lost 5 bases and 2 bases respectively, with 25 bases between them. This CDR3 has 18 amino acids. Germline V gene data show CDR1 as SGHVS and CDR2 as FQNEAQ. The CDR3 protein is CASSPQIGTGLTAYEQYF. CDR3 DNA sequence: TGTGCCAGCAGCCCGCAAATTGGTACGGGACTTACTGCCTACGAGCAGTACTTC.

The chain uses TRBV4-1 and TRBJ2-3; maybe TRBD1 (6 bases). The V end was cut by 1 base, the J end by 0 bases, with 14 bases between. The CDR3 has 17 amino acids. CDR1 and CDR2 (germline): MGHRA, YSYEKL. The CDR3 spells CASSQASGQLSTDTQYF. The CDR3 DNA reads TGCGCCAGCAGCCAAGCCTCAGGACAGCTTAGCACAGATACGCAGTATTTT.

The chain uses TRBV28 and TRBJ1-6; TRBD1 might be the D (5 bases). The length of the CDR3 is 18 residues. From germline, CDR1 is MDHEN and CDR2 SYDVKM. V was clipped by 1 base and J by 1 base, with 14 bases between them. CDR3 amino acids: CASSLFGGLGSYNSPLHF. The CDR3 DNA sequence: TGTGCCAGCAGTTTATTCGGGGGACTCGGGTCCTATAATTCACCCCTCCACTTT.